This paragraph reports one T cell receptor (beta chain). Its antigen remains unidentified. V lost 2 bases and J lost 4, with 12 bases in between. CDR3 size: 14 residues. Germline V CDR1 and CDR2: SGHDT, YYEEEE. TCRdb reprocessed the 5' RACE reads with MiXCR, giving one entry per CDR3 protein. The data show roughly 340,000 distinct CDR3 sequences, 20% to 25% seen once. This sample was taken from a study of T-cell memory formation after mild COVID-19. Study outcomes and limitations: Mainly CM and EM harbored the contracting CD4+ clones; mainly EMRA harbored the CD8+ ones. Clones shrinking between day 15 and 85 showed a balanced CD4/CD8 split, and those that grew later tilted toward CD4+.

The sequenced sample was PBMCs or a T cell subset sorted from them (not recorded which). This TCR derives from a man aged 18-30 years who had mild COVID-19 (a few samples of this study predate the infection). Cell type and time point are not known. This chain joins TRBV5-6 and TRBJ2-5, with D perhaps given as TRBD1 or TRBD2 (7 bases each). The DNA of the CDR3 is TGTGCCAGCAGCTTCAGGGGGGGCTCAGAGACCCAGTACTTC. The encoded protein is CASSFRGGSETQYF.